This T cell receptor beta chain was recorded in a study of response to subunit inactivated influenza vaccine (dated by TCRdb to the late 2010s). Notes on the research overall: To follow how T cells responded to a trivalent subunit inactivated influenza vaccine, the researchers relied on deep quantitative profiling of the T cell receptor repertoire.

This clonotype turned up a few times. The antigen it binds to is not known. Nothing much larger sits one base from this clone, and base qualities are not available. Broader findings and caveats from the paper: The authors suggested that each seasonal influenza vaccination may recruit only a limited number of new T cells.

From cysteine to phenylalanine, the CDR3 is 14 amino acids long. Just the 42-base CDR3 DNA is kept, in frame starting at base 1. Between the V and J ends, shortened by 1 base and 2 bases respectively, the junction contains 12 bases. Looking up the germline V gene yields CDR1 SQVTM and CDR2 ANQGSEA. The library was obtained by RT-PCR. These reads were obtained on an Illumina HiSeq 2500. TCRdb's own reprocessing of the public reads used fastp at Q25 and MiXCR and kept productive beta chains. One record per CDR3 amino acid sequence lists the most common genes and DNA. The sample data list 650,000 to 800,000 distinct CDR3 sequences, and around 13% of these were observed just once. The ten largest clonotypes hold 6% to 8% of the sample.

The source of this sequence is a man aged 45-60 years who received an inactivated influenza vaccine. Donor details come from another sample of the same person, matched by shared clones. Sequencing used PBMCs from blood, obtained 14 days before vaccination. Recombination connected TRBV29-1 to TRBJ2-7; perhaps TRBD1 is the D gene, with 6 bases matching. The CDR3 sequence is CSVEAGTTTYEQYF. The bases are TGCAGCGTTGAAGCCGGGACAACAACCTACGAGCAGTACTTC.